The present entry profiles one TCR beta chain with its context. The antigen remains unidentified. These data are taken from a study of T cell responses to AZD1222 COVID-19 vaccine. Findings and limits, study-wide: Only five to seven AZD1222 recipients were seropositive at baseline. It should be noted that donors were predominantly white British and more often female, and clonal diversity was possibly underestimated. As reported, nearly half of all spike-specific TCRs target variant regions that are unmutated.

The assay was immunoSEQ multiplex PCR, and TCRdb's table has in-frame clones only and misses some. The sample consists of just under 100,000 clones, approximately 90% of them appearing once. CDR3 length: 13 residues. With 2 bases removed from V and 6 bases from J, the gap between germline ends came to 13 bases. The germline gives CDR1 GTSNPN, CDR2 SVGIG (reference sequence). The source was peripheral blood, collected on day 0 of AZD1222 vaccination. This clonotype was obtained from an adult in good health. The V and J genes are TRBV30 and TRBJ1-1; unclear D gene. The CDR3 DNA follows: TGTGCCTGGAGTATCAGGACTGTGGCTGAAGCTTTCTTT. Amino acids: CAWSIRTVAEAFF.